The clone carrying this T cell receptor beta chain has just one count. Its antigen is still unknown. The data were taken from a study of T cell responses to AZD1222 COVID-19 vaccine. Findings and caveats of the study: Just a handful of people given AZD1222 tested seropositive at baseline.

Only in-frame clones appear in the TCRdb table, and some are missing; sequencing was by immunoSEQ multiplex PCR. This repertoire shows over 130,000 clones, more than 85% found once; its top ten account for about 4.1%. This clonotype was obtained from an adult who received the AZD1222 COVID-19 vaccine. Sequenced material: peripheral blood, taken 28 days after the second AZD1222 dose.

CDR3 bases: TGTGCCAGCAACCCAAGAGGCATGAACACTGAAGCTTTCTTT. Its translation is CASNPRGMNTEAFF. The chain uses TRBV7-8 and TRBJ1-1; D unresolved. The CDR3 is made up of 14 amino acids. CDR1 is SGHVS and CDR2 is FQNEAQ in the germline V gene. The V end was cut by 7 bases, the J end by 0 bases, with 12 bases between. Looking up the rest from reference TRBV7-8 and TRBJ1-1 gives the full variable domain: GAGVSQSPRYKVAKRGQDVALRCDPISGHVSLFWYQQALGQGPEFLTYFQNEAQLDKSGLPSDRFFAERPEGSVSTLKIQRTQQEDSAVYLCASNPRGMNTEAFFGQGTRLTVV.